These T cell receptor beta chains were read from a single sample in a study of Ad26.COV2.S vaccination and SARS-CoV-2 variants. The protocol was immunoSEQ multiplex PCR, while the TCRdb copy is restricted to in-frame clones and leaves out a portion. The table lists 350,000 to 450,000 clones, 70% to 90% of them singletons. Sequenced material: peripheral blood, taken in a trial of Ad26.COV2.S vaccine versus placebo. These receptors were collected from a person aged 18 to 65 who received the Ad26.COV2.S COVID-19 vaccine or a placebo. Each CDR3 is given with its conserved first and last residue. D genes are given only for firm matches. A clone size is listed for some rows: how often the clone was seen (once, few, many), or a class if it is expanded.

V	size	D	J	CDR3	DNA
TRBV28	.	TRBD1	TRBJ2-7	CASKRDRPYEQYF	TGTGCCAGCAAAAGGGACAGGCCCTACGAGCAGTACTTC
TRBV6-5	once	.	TRBJ2-1	CASSYRQLPNEQFF	TGTGCCAGCAGTTACCGGCAGTTGCCCAATGAGCAGTTCTTC
TRBV15	.	.	TRBJ1-1	CATSREVSIGPEAFF	TGTGCCACCAGCAGAGAAGTCAGTATAGGACCTGAAGCTTTCTTT
TRBV28	.	TRBD2	TRBJ2-1	CASSASGLEDNEQFF	TGTGCCAGCAGCGCTTCGGGACTAGAGGACAATGAGCAGTTCTTC
TRBV28	.	TRBD1	TRBJ1-2	CASSLEMKGARDYGYTF	TGTGCCAGCAGTTTAGAGATGAAGGGGGCGCGGGACTATGGCTACACCTTC
TRBV18	few	TRBD1	TRBJ1-5	CASSSSTGIGNQPQHF	TGTGCCAGCTCATCATCGACAGGGATTGGCAATCAGCCCCAGCATTTT
TRBV7-6	.	.	TRBJ1-5	CASSLAGPGEPQHF	TGTGCCAGCAGCTTAGCGGGACCAGGGGAGCCCCAGCATTTT
TRBV5-4	.	.	TRBJ2-7	CASSVSPSNSYEQYF	TGTGCCAGCAGCGTCAGCCCCTCGAACTCCTACGAGCAGTACTTC
TRBV11-3	.	.	TRBJ2-2	CASSLGQNTGELFF	TGTGCCAGCAGCTTAGGGCAGAACACCGGGGAGCTGTTTTTT
TRBV24-1	.	TRBD2	TRBJ2-5	CATSAKWEGETQYF	TGTGCCACCAGTGCCAAATGGGAGGGGGAGACCCAGTACTTC
TRBV4-1	.	TRBD2	TRBJ2-3	CASSLSGTTLYTQYF	TGCGCCAGCAGCCTTTCCGGGACTACCTTATATACGCAGTATTTT
TRBV3-1/TRBV3-2	.	.	TRBJ1-6	CASSPSSGGIDNSPLHF	TGTGCCAGCAGCCCCAGTTCGGGGGGCATAGATAATTCACCCCTCCACTTT
TRBV5-1	.	.	TRBJ2-7	CASSLWGRGPYEQYF	TGCGCCAGCAGCTTATGGGGGCGCGGTCCCTACGAGCAGTACTTC
TRBV11-2	.	.	TRBJ1-4	CASSHRAGKLFF	TGTGCCAGCAGTCACAGGGCCGGAAAACTGTTTTTT
TRBV19	.	.	TRBJ2-5	CASSKRGRVETQYF	TGTGCCAGTAGTAAGAGGGGTCGTGTGGAGACCCAGTACTTC
TRBV27	.	TRBD2	TRBJ2-3	CASSIGAGGTTQYF	TGTGCCAGCAGTATTGGAGCGGGAGGGACTACGCAGTATTTT
TRBV5-1	once	.	TRBJ2-2	CASSLEGFKNGELFF	TGCGCCAGCAGCTTGGAAGGGTTTAAGAACGGGGAGCTGTTTTTT
TRBV18	.	TRBD1	TRBJ1-2	CASSKDWDSSYGYTF	TGTGCCAGCTCCAAAGACTGGGACAGTTCCTATGGCTACACCTTC
TRBV6-5	few	.	TRBJ1-3	CASSPDTNSGNTIYF	TGTGCCAGCAGTCCCGACACAAACTCTGGAAACACCATATATTTT
TRBV5-8	.	TRBD1	TRBJ2-7	CASSSQDRDLYEQYF	TGTGCCAGCAGTTCCCAAGACAGGGACCTCTACGAGCAGTACTTC
TRBV30	.	TRBD1	TRBJ1-1	CAWSTTYRGTEAFF	TGTGCCTGGAGCACAACTTACAGGGGGACTGAAGCTTTCTTT
TRBV5-1	once	TRBD1	TRBJ2-3	CASSLDQTGGRTDTQYF	TGCGCCAGCAGCTTGGACCAGACAGGGGGCCGGACAGATACGCAGTATTTT
TRBV29-1	.	TRBD2	TRBJ2-1	CSVEPGRARLSNEQFF	TGCAGCGTTGAACCCGGGAGGGCCCGGTTGAGCAATGAGCAGTTCTTC
TRBV6-5	.	.	TRBJ1-5	CASTLGARNQPQHF	TGTGCCAGCACCCTGGGGGCCCGCAATCAGCCCCAGCATTTT
TRBV6-6	once	TRBD2	TRBJ2-1	CASTSGNLYNEQFF	TGTGCCAGCACGAGCGGGAACCTTTACAATGAGCAGTTCTTC
TRBV12-3/TRBV12-4	.	.	TRBJ2-7	CASSLRTWSEQYF	TGTGCCAGCAGTTTAAGGACCTGGAGCGAGCAGTACTTC
TRBV6-5	.	.	TRBJ1-2	CASSPGHLNYGYTF	TGTGCCAGCAGTCCGGGACACCTAAACTATGGCTACACCTTC
TRBV5-4	.	.	TRBJ2-1	CASSFLRADYNEQFF	TGTGCCAGCAGCTTTTTGCGGGCAGACTACAATGAGCAGTTCTTC
TRBV5-4	.	.	TRBJ2-1	CASSLEHTGAGDQFF	TGTGCCAGCAGCTTGGAGCATACCGGGGCTGGGGATCAGTTCTTC
TRBV7-2	.	.	TRBJ2-2	CASSLGHLTGELFF	TGTGCCAGCAGCTTGGGACACCTAACCGGGGAGCTGTTTTTT
TRBV2	once	.	TRBJ2-5	CASSAALQETQYF	TGTGCCAGCAGTGCGGCGCTGCAAGAGACCCAGTACTTC
TRBV7-3	.	.	TRBJ2-2	CASSTQGATGELFF	TGTGCCAGCAGCACCCAGGGTGCCACCGGGGAGCTGTTTTTT
TRBV18	once	.	TRBJ2-7	CASSSDKPYEQYF	TGTGCCAGCTCATCGGACAAGCCCTACGAGCAGTACTTC
TRBV15	.	.	TRBJ2-7	CATSRRDSLYEQYF	TGTGCCACCAGCCGGAGGGACAGCCTCTACGAGCAGTACTTC
TRBV5-4	.	.	TRBJ2-3	CASSSKEGTDTQYF	TGTGCCAGCAGCTCAAAGGAGGGCACAGATACGCAGTATTTT
TRBV6-5	.	.	TRBJ1-5	CASSLGQGPNQPQHF	TGTGCCAGCAGTTTAGGTCAGGGACCCAATCAGCCCCAGCATTTT
TRBV2	.	TRBD2	TRBJ2-7	CASRLLAGPYEQYF	TGTGCCAGCAGGCTACTAGCGGGACCCTACGAGCAGTACTTC
TRBV5-1	.	TRBD1	TRBJ2-7	CASSRDRRPGEQYF	TGCGCCAGCAGCCGGGACAGGCGGCCTGGGGAGCAGTACTTC
TRBV28	.	.	TRBJ1-2	CASSLEFRASGYTF	TGTGCCAGCAGTTTAGAATTCAGGGCGAGCGGCTACACCTTC
TRBV6-4	.	TRBD2	TRBJ2-3	CASSGLAGGTDTQYF	TGTGCCAGCAGTGGACTAGCGGGAGGGACAGATACGCAGTATTTT
TRBV12-3/TRBV12-4	.	TRBD2	TRBJ2-7	CASSFSGTYEQYF	TGTGCCAGCAGTTTCAGCGGGACCTACGAGCAGTACTTC
TRBV6-5	.	.	TRBJ1-2	CASKGSTNYGYTF	TGTGCCAGCAAAGGGTCTACTAACTATGGCTACACCTTC
TRBV7-6	few	.	TRBJ1-1	CASSLGQVYEAFF	TGTGCCAGCAGCTTAGGGCAGGTATATGAAGCTTTCTTT
TRBV19	.	TRBD1	TRBJ1-1	CASSSRQGKPTEAFF	TGTGCCAGTAGTAGCCGACAGGGGAAACCTACTGAAGCTTTCTTT
TRBV18	.	.	TRBJ2-1	CASSPPSYNEQFF	TGTGCCAGCTCACCACCCAGTTACAATGAGCAGTTCTTC
TRBV4-2	.	TRBD2	TRBJ2-6	CASSQDQSGSSGANVLTF	TGTGCCAGCAGCCAAGACCAAAGCGGGAGCTCTGGGGCCAACGTCCTGACTTTC
TRBV21-1	.	.	TRBJ1-2	CASSKTSDRGIYGYTF	TGTGCCAGCAGCAAAACCTCGGACAGGGGAATCTATGGCTACACCTTC
TRBV5-1	.	.	TRBJ2-7	CASSVTGTDYEQYF	TGCGCCAGCAGCGTCACCGGGACCGACTACGAGCAGTACTTC
TRBV5-4	few	TRBD1	TRBJ2-7	CASSAGTGTYEQYF	TGTGCCAGCAGCGCCGGGACAGGGACCTACGAGCAGTACTTC
TRBV9	.	.	TRBJ2-5	CASSAGTAETQYF	TGTGCCAGCAGCGCCGGGACCGCGGAGACCCAGTACTTC
TRBV27	once	.	TRBJ1-5	CASSSWEMGQPQHF	TGTGCCAGCAGTTCGTGGGAAATGGGTCAGCCCCAGCATTTT
TRBV9	.	.	TRBJ2-5	CASSVAAGRETQYF	TGTGCCAGCAGCGTAGCGGCAGGGCGAGAGACCCAGTACTTC
TRBV9	.	TRBD2	TRBJ2-1	CASSVGGGSSYNEQFF	TGTGCCAGCAGCGTAGGGGGCGGGAGTTCCTACAATGAGCAGTTCTTC
TRBV4-1	.	TRBD2	TRBJ2-3	CASSQVLAGLADTQYF	TGCGCCAGCAGCCAAGTCCTAGCGGGACTGGCAGATACGCAGTATTTT
TRBV9	.	TRBD1	TRBJ2-7	CASSVGTGSEQYF	TGTGCCAGCAGCGTAGGGACAGGGAGCGAGCAGTACTTC
TRBV11-2	once	TRBD1	TRBJ2-3	CASGPLRDRLFTDTQYF	TGTGCCAGCGGACCACTCCGGGACAGGCTTTTCACAGATACGCAGTATTTT
TRBV12-3/TRBV12-4	once	.	TRBJ2-7	CASSLEDEQYF	TGTGCCAGCAGTTTAGAGGACGAGCAGTACTTC